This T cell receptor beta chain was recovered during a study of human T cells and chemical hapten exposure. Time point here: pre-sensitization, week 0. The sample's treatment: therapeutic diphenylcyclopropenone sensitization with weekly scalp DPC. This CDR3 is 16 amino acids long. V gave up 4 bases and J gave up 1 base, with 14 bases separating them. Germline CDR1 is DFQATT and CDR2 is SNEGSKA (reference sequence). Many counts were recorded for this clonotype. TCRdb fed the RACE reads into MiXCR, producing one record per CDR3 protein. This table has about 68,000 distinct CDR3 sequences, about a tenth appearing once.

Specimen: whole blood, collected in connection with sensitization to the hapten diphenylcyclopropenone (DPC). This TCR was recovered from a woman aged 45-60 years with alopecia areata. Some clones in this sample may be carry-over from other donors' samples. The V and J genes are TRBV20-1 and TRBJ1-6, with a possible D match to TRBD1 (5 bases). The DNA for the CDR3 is TGCAGTGCTACTGGGACTGGACATTCCTATAATTCACCCCTCCACTTT. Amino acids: CSATGTGHSYNSPLHF.